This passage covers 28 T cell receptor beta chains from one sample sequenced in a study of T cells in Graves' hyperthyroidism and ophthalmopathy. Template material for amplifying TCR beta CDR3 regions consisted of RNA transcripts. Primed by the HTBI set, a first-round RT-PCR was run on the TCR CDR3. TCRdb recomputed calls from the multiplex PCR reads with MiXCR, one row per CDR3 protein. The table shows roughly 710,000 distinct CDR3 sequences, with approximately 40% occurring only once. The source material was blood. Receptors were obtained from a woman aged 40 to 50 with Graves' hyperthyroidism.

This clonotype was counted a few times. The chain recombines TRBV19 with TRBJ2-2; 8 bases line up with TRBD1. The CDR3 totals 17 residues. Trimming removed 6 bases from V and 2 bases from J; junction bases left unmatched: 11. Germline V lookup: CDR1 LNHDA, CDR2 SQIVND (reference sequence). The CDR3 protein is CASSLGQGYVNTGELFF. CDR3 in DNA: TGTGCCAGTAGCTTAGGACAGGGATACGTTAACACCGGGGAGCTGTTTTTT.

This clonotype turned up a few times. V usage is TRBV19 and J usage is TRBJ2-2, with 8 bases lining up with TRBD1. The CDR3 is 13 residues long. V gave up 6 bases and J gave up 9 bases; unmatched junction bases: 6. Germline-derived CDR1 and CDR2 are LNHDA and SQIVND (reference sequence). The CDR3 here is CASRSPGGRELFF. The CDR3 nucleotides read TGTGCCAGTAGATCTCCAGGGGGCCGGGAGCTGTTTTTT.

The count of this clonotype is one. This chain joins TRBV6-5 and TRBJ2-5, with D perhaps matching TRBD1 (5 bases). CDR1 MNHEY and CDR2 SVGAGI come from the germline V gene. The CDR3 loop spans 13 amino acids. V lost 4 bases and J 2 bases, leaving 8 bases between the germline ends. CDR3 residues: CASSCQGQETQYF. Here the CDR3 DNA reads TGTGCCAGCAGTTGCCAGGGACAAGAGACCCAGTACTTC.

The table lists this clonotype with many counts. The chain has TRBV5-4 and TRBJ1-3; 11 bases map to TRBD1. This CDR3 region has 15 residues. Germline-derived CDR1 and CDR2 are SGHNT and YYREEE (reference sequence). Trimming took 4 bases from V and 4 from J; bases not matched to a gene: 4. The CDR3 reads CASSPDRGLGNTIYF. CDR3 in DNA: TGTGCCAGCAGCCCGGACAGGGGGCTCGGAAACACCATATATTTT.

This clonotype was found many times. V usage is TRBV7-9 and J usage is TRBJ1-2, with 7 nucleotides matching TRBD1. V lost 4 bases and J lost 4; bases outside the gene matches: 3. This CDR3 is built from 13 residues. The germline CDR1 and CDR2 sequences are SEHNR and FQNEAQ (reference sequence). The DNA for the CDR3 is TGTGCCAGCAGCTCGACAGGGAGCTATGGCTACACCTTC. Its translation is CASSSTGSYGYTF.

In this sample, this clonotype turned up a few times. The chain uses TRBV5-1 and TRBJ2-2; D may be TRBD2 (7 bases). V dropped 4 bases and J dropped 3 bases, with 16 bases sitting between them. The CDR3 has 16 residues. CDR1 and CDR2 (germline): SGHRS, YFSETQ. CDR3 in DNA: TGCGCCAGCAGCATGCTTACAGGGAGGGACACCGGGGAGCTGTTTTTT. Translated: CASSMLTGRDTGELFF. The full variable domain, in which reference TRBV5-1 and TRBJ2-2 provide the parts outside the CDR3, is KAGVTQTPRYLIKTRGQQVTLSCSPISGHRSVSWYQQTPGQGLQFLFEYFSETQRNKGNFPGRFSGRQFSNSRSEMNVSTLELGDSALYLCASSMLTGRDTGELFFGEGSRLTVL.

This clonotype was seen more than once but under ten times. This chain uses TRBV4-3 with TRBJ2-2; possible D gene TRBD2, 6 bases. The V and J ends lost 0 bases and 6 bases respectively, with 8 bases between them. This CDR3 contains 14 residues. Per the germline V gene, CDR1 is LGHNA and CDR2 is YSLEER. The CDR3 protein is CASSQEGRSGELFF. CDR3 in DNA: TGCGCCAGCAGCCAAGAAGGGAGGTCCGGGGAGCTGTTTTTT.

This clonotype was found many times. The CDR3 region has the DNA TGTGCCAGCAGCTTTCCGGAGACCCAGTACTTC. It translates to CASSFPETQYF. The rearrangement links TRBV7-4 to TRBJ2-5, with D hard to call. The V end was cut by 3 bases, the J end by 5 bases, with 4 bases between. Germline V gene lookup returns CDR1 SGHVT and CDR2 SQSDAQ. There are 11 residues in the CDR3.

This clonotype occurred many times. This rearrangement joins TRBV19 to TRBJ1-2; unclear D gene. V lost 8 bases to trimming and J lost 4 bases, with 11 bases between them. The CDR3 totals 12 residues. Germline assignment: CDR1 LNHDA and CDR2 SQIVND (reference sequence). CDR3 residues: CASGSRLYGYTF. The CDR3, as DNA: TGTGCCAGTGGGTCGAGGCTCTATGGCTACACCTTC.

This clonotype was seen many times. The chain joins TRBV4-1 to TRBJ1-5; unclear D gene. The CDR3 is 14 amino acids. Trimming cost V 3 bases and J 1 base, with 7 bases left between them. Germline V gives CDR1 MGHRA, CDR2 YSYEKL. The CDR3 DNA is TGCGCCAGCAGCCAGAGTGGCAGCAATCAGCCCCAGCATTTT. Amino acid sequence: CASSQSGSNQPQHF.

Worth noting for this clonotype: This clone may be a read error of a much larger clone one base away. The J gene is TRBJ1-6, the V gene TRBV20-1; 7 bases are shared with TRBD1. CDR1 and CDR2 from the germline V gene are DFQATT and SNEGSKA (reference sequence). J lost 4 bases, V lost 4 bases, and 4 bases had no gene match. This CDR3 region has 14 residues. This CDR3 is CSAMGTAYNSPLHF. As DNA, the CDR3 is TGCAGTGCTATGGGGACAGCGTATAATTCACCCCTCCACTTT.

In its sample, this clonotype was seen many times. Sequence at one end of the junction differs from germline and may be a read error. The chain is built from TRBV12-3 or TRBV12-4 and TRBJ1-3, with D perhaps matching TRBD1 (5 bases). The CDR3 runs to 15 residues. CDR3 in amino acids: CAISLTQTVGNTIYF. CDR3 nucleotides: TGTGCCATCAGTTTAACTCAGACAGTTGGAAACACCATATATTTT.

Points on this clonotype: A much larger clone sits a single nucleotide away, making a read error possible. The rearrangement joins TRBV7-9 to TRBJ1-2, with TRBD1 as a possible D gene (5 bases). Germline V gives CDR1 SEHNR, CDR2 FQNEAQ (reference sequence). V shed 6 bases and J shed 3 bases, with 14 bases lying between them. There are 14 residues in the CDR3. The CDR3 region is CASSRAGGDYGYTF. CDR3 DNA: TGTGCCAGCAGTCGAGCGGGGGGGGACTATGGCTACACCTTC. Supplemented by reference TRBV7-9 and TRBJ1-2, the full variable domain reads DTGVSQNPRHKITKRGQNVTFRCDPISEHNRLYWYRQTLGQGPEFLTYFQNEAQLEKSRLLSDRFSAERPKGSFSTLEIQRTEQGDSAMYLCASSRAGGDYGYTFGSGTRLTVV.

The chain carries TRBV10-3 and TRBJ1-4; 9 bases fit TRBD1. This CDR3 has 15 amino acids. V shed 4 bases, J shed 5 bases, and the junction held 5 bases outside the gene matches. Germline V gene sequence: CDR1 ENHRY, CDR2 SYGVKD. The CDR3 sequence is CAISGTGAGNEKLFF. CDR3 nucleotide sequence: TGTGCCATCAGTGGGACAGGGGCAGGGAATGAAAAACTGTTTTTT.

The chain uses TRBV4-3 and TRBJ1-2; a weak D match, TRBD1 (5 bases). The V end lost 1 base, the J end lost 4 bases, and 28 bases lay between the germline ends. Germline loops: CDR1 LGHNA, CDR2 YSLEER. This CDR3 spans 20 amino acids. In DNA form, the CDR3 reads TGCGCCAGCAGCCAAGCTGCCCCGGGACGCACGAACTCTGATAGCTATGGCTACACCTTC. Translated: CASSQAAPGRTNSDSYGYTF.

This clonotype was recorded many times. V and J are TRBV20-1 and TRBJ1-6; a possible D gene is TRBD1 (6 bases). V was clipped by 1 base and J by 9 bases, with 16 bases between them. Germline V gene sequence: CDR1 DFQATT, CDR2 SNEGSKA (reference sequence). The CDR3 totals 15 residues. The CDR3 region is CSARGSGRGGSPLHF. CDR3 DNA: TGCAGTGCTAGAGGGAGCGGCAGGGGAGGTTCACCCCTCCACTTT.

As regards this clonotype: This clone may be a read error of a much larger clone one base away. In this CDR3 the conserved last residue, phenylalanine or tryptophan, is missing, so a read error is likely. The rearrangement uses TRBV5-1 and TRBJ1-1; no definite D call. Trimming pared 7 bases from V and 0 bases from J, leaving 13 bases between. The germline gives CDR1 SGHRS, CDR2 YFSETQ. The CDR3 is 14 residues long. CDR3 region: CASCENGMNTEAFL. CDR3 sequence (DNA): TGCGCCAGCTGCGAAAATGGTATGAACACTGAAGCTTTCCTT.

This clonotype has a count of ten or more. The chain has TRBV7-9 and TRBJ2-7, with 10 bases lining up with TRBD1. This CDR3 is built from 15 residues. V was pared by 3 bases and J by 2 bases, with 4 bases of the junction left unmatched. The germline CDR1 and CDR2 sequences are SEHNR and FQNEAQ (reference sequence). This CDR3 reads CASSFPGTGAYEQYF. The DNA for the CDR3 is TGTGCCAGCAGCTTCCCGGGGACAGGGGCCTACGAGCAGTACTTC. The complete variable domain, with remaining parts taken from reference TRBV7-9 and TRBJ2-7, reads DTGVSQNPRHKITKRGQNVTFRCDPISEHNRLYWYRQTLGQGPEFLTYFQNEAQLEKSRLLSDRFSAERPKGSFSTLEIQRTEQGDSAMYLCASSFPGTGAYEQYFGPGTRLTVT.

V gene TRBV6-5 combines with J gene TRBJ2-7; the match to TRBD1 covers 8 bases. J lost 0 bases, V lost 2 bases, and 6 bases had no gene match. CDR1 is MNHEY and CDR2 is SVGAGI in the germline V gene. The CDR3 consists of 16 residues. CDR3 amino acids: CASSYRSTGGSYEQYF. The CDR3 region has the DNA TGTGCCAGCAGTTACCGAAGTACAGGGGGCTCCTACGAGCAGTACTTC.

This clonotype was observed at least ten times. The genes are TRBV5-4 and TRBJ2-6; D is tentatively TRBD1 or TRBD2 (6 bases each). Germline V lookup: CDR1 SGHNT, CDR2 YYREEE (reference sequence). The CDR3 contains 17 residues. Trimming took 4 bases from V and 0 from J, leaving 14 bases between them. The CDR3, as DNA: TGTGCCAGCAGCGCCACGGGGGCACACTCTGGGGCCAACGTCCTGACTTTC. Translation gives CASSATGAHSGANVLTF.

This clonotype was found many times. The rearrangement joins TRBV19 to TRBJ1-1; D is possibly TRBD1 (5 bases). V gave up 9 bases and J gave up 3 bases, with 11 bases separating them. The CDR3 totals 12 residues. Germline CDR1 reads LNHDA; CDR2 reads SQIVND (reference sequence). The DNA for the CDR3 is TGTGCCAGCGCCGACAGTCACACTGAAGCTTTCTTT. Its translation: CASADSHTEAFF.

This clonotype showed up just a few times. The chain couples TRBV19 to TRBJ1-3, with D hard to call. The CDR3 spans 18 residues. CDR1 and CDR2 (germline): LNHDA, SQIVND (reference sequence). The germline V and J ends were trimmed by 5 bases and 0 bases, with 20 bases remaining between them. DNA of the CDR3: TGTGCCAGTAGTCTCCGACATCTTTATCTTTCCTCTGGAAACACCATATATTTT. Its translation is CASSLRHLYLSSGNTIYF.

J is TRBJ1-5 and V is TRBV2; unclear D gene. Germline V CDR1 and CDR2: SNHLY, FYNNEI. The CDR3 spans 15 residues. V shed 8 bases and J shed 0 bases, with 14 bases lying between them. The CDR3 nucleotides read TGTGCCAGCGCCACGGGTCGTCGTAGCAATCAGCCCCAGCATTTT. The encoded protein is CASATGRRSNQPQHF.

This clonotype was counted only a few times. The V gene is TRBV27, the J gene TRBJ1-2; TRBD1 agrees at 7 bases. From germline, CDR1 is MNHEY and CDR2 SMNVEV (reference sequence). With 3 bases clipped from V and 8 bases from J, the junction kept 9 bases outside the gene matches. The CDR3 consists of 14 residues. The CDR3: CASSFGQAFGGYTF. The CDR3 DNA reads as TGTGCCAGCAGTTTCGGACAGGCTTTTGGGGGCTACACCTTC.

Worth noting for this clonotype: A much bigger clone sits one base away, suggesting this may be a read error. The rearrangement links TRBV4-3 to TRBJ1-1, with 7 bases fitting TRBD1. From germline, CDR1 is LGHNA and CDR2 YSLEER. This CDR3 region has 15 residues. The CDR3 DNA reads TGCGCCAGCAGCCAAGGGGCAGGGGGAGGCACTGAAGCTTCCTTT. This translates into CASSQGAGGGTEASF.

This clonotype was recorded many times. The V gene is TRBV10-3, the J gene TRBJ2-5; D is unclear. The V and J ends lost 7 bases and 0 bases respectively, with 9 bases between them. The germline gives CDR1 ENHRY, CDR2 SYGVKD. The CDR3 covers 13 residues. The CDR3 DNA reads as TGTGCCATCAAGGCCTCCTACCAAGAGACCCAGTACTTC. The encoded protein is CAIKASYQETQYF.

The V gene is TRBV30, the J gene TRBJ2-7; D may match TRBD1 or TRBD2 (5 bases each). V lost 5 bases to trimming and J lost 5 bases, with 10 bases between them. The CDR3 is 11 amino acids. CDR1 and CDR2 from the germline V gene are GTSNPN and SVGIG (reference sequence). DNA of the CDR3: TGTGCCTGGGGCCGGGACCACGAGCAGTACTTC. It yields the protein CAWGRDHEQYF. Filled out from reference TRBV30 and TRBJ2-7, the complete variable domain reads SQTIHQWPATLVQPVGSPLSLECTVEGTSNPNLYWYRQAAGRGLQLLFYSVGIGQISSEVPQNLSASRPQDRQFILSSKKLLLSDSGFYLCAWGRDHEQYFGPGTRLTVT.

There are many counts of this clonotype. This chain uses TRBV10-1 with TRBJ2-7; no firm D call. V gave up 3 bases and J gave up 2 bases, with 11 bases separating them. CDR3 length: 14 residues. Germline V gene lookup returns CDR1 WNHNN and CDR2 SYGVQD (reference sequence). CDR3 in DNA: TGCGCCAGCAGTGACGCCTTTGGGGCCTACGAGCAGTACTTC. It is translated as CASSDAFGAYEQYF.